Each of the 26 T cell receptor beta chains below was sequenced from the same sample in a study of preoperative IRX-2 immunotherapy in early breast cancer. Generated by immunoSEQ multiplex PCR, the TCRdb table keeps only in-frame clones and is missing some. The repertoire holds tens of thousands of clones, with nearly 95% as singletons. Treatment defined: preoperative locoregional IRX-2 cytokine immunotherapy. This material was acquired from a patient treated with IRX-2 immunotherapy. These receptors were collected from a human donor with breast cancer.

The gene calls are TRBV25-1 and TRBJ2-1; D not certain. Germline CDR1 and CDR2: MGHDK and SYGVNS. Between the trimmed V and J ends, which lost 5 bases and 5 bases, there was a span of 13 bases. CDR3 length equals 14 residues. The CDR3 sequence: CASSKTFFHNEQFF. CDR3 sequence (DNA): TGTGCCAGCAGTAAGACATTTTTCCACAATGAGCAGTTCTTC.

The rearrangement uses TRBV30 and TRBJ1-6; 7 bases are shared with TRBD1. V gave up 2 bases and J gave up 6 bases; unmatched junction bases: 4. CDR1 and CDR2 (germline): GTSNPN, SVGIG (reference sequence). CDR3 length equals 14 residues. DNA of the CDR3: TGTGCCTGGAGTAAAGGGACAGTTAATTCACCCCTCCACTTT. Amino acids: CAWSKGTVNSPLHF.

This clone has just a few counts. The chain joins TRBV4-1 to TRBJ1-6; the D is unclear. CDR3 size: 15 residues. Trimming left V 0 bases short and J 9 bases short, with 12 bases between. CDR1 and CDR2 from the germline V gene are MGHRA and YSYEKL. As DNA, the CDR3 is TGCGCCAGCAGCCAAGATACCGGGAAGAGTTCACCCCTCCACTTT. Translation: CASSQDTGKSSPLHF.

The genes are TRBV11-2 and TRBJ1-1, with D maybe TRBD1 (5 bases). This CDR3 contains 15 residues. Germline V gives CDR1 SGHAT, CDR2 FQNNGV. V lost 0 bases and J 4 bases, leaving 12 bases between the germline ends. In DNA, the CDR3 is TGTGCCAGCAGCTTAGATTCCGGGAGGGGCACTGAAGCTTTCTTT. This gives the protein CASSLDSGRGTEAFF.

The J gene is TRBJ1-5, the V gene TRBV18; D possibly corresponds to TRBD1 (5 bases). The CDR3 length is 17 residues. V was clipped by 4 bases and J by 1 base, with 17 bases between them. Germline CDR1 reads KGHSH; CDR2 reads LQKENI. CDR3 DNA: TGTGCCAGCTCACGCCTCCCCCCCCGGGACAGCAATCAGCCCCAGCATTTT. Translation gives CASSRLPPRDSNQPQHF.

The chain couples TRBV2 to TRBJ2-1; 7 bases are shared with TRBD2. The junction had 5 bases not matched to a gene; V was cut back by 5 bases and J by 4 bases. The CDR3 contains 14 residues. CDR1 and CDR2 from the germline V gene are SNHLY and FYNNEI. This CDR3 reads CASSWEGLYNEQFF. The DNA of the CDR3 is TGTGCCAGCAGTTGGGAGGGGTTGTACAATGAGCAGTTCTTC. The whole variable domain, remainder taken from reference TRBV2 and TRBJ2-1, is EPEVTQTPSHQVTQMGQEVILRCVPISNHLYFYWYRQILGQKVEFLVSFYNNEISEKSEIFDDQFSVERPDGSNFTLKIRSTKLEDSAMYFCASSWEGLYNEQFFGPGTRLTVL.

V usage is TRBV9 and J usage is TRBJ1-6; D gene uncertain. In germline, CDR1 is SGDLS, CDR2 YYNGEE. V was pared by 0 bases and J by 0 bases, with 7 bases between. The CDR3 is 16 residues long. This chain's CDR3 is CASSVGQSSYNSPLHF. Here the CDR3 DNA reads TGTGCCAGCAGCGTAGGGCAGAGCTCCTATAATTCACCCCTCCACTTT.

This chain connects TRBV19 to TRBJ1-1; TRBD1 aligns across 10 bases. This CDR3 has 17 residues. The J segment lost 10 bases and the V segment lost 3 bases, leaving 17 bases of the junction unmatched. From germline, CDR1 is LNHDA and CDR2 SQIVND (reference sequence). In DNA, the CDR3 is TGTGCCAGTAGTATGAATCCCCCGGGACAGGGGCTAGCTCGAGCTTTCTTT. It encodes CASSMNPPGQGLARAFF.

The J gene is TRBJ2-7, the V gene TRBV11-2, with TRBD2 identical over 8 bases. V was pared by 7 bases and J by 4 bases, with 15 bases of the junction left unmatched. This CDR3 is 16 amino acids long. CDR1 and CDR2 from the germline V gene are SGHAT and FQNNGV. The CDR3 bases are TGTGCCAGCACCCGTTACCCGCCCAGCGGGGGTTACGAGCAGTACTTC. Translated: CASTRYPPSGGYEQYF.

The rearrangement links TRBV7-2 to TRBJ2-1; a possible D gene is TRBD1 (6 bases). This CDR3 is 16 amino acids long. CDR1 and CDR2 from the germline V gene are SGHTA and FQGNSA. Trimming cost V 5 bases and J 0 bases, with 14 bases left between them. For the CDR3, the DNA is TGTGCCAGCAGCCTACAGGGCTCCAACTCCTACAATGAGCAGTTCTTC. Translation gives CASSLQGSNSYNEQFF.

V usage is TRBV5-6 and J usage is TRBJ1-5; 10 bases map to TRBD1. V lost 3 bases to trimming and J lost 0 bases; unmatched junction nucleotides: 9. Germline CDR1 SGHDT, CDR2 YYEEEE. The CDR3 length is 18 residues. The CDR3 nucleotides read TGTGCCAGCAGCTCGTCCCGGGACAGGGGTAGTAGCAATCAGCCCCAGCATTTT. Translated: CASSSSRDRGSSNQPQHF.

The sample holds a few counts of this clone. The gene calls are TRBV6-1 and TRBJ2-7; 7 nucleotides line up with TRBD1. This CDR3 spans 14 amino acids. V dropped 6 bases and J dropped 3; count of bases not matched to a gene: 8. CDR1 and CDR2 (germline): MNHNS, SASEGT. CDR3 region: CASRGDSYLYEQYF. The DNA for the CDR3 is TGTGCCAGCAGGGGGGACAGTTATCTCTACGAGCAGTACTTC.

The chain joins TRBV29-1 to TRBJ1-2; no clear D gene. Germline V gene data show CDR1 as SQVTM and CDR2 as ANQGSEA. V lost 3 bases, J lost 6 bases, and 2 bases lay in between. The CDR3 covers 9 residues. The CDR3 here is CSVDNGYTF. The CDR3 DNA reads as TGCAGCGTTGATAATGGCTACACCTTC.

This chain connects TRBV6-6 to TRBJ2-7; D might be TRBD1 (6 bases). The CDR3 runs to 15 residues. The V end was cut by 0 bases, the J end by 2 bases, with 11 bases between. CDR1 and CDR2 from the germline V gene are MNHNY and SVGAGI (reference sequence). The DNA of the CDR3 is TGTGCCAGCAGTTACTCGACAACAGGGCCCTACGAGCAGTACTTC. Encoded protein: CASSYSTTGPYEQYF.

The chain combines TRBV6-1 with TRBJ1-6; D ambiguous. Germline V CDR1 and CDR2: MNHNS, SASEGT. This CDR3 is 16 amino acids long. V dropped 4 bases and J dropped 8 bases, with 18 bases sitting between them. CDR3 protein: CASSALWGGSDSPLHF. DNA of the CDR3: TGTGCCAGCAGTGCCCTATGGGGAGGGTCGGATTCACCCCTCCACTTT.

The chain is built from TRBV7-2 and TRBJ2-7, with 7 positions matching TRBD1. The CDR3 sequence is 15 residues long. The junction had 9 bases not matched to a gene; V was cut back by 5 bases and J by 2 bases. In germline, CDR1 is SGHTA, CDR2 FQGNSA. The CDR3 protein is CASSPQTGLTYEQYF. The CDR3 nucleotides are TGTGCCAGCAGCCCACAGACAGGGTTAACCTACGAGCAGTACTTC.

The chain uses TRBV9 and TRBJ1-3; possible D gene TRBD1, 6 bases. The CDR3 length is 15 residues. Trimming removed 3 bases at V and 0 bases at J, with 10 bases between. Germline CDR1 is SGDLS and CDR2 is YYNGEE. The chain's CDR3 is CASSAQGYSGNTIYF. In DNA, the CDR3 is TGTGCCAGCAGCGCACAGGGATACTCTGGAAACACCATATATTTT.

V is TRBV28 and J is TRBJ2-3; the match to TRBD1 covers 7 bases. Trimming took 4 bases from V and 1 from J; bases not matched to a gene: 2. The V gene's germline CDR1 is MDHEN and CDR2 SYDVKM. The CDR3 sequence is 14 residues long. This CDR3 is CASSSGGGTDTQYF. CDR3 bases: TGTGCCAGCAGTTCAGGGGGAGGCACAGATACGCAGTATTTT.

The chain links TRBV7-3 to TRBJ2-3; no clear D. This CDR3 spans 14 amino acids. Germline CDR1 reads SGHTA; CDR2 reads FQGTGA. Trimming shortened V by 1 base and J by 0 bases, and 5 bases separated the two germline ends. The DNA of the CDR3 is TGTGCCAGCAGCTTAATCCCGAGCACAGATACGCAGTATTTT. It translates to CASSLIPSTDTQYF. The whole variable domain, remainder taken from reference TRBV7-3 and TRBJ2-3, is GAGVSQTPSNKVTEKGKYVELRCDPISGHTALYWYRQSLGQGPEFLIYFQGTGAADDSGLPNDRFFAVRPEGSVSTLKIQRTERGDSAVYLCASSLIPSTDTQYFGPGTRLTVL.

Remarks on this clone: Within the sample, other DNA sequences also encode this same CDR3. CDR3 sequence reads: CATSRDQRGSYEQYF. CDR3 DNA: TGTGCCACCAGCAGAGATCAGCGGGGGTCCTACGAGCAGTACTTC. The chain employs TRBV15 and TRBJ2-7, with 8 bases lining up with TRBD2. The germline gives CDR1 LNHNV, CDR2 YYDKDF (reference sequence). V shed 0 bases and J 1 base; nucleotides not matched to a gene: 2. The CDR3 consists of 15 residues.

This clone appeared once. The rearrangement joins TRBV9 to TRBJ1-4; no reliable D call. The germline V and J ends were trimmed by 0 bases and 3 bases, with 3 bases remaining between them. Germline CDR1 reads SGDLS; CDR2 reads YYNGEE. This CDR3 region has 13 residues. The CDR3 DNA follows: TGTGCCAGCAGCGTAGGGGCTAATGAAAAACTGTTTTTT. Residues: CASSVGANEKLFF.

The chain links TRBV13 to TRBJ2-2; 7 bases map to TRBD2. The CDR3 is made up of 15 amino acids. Germline V gene data show CDR1 as PRHDT and CDR2 as FYEKMQ (reference sequence). J gave up 6 bases and V 5 bases, and 9 bases lay outside the gene matches. Here the CDR3 DNA reads TGTGCCAGCAGCCCTGGGACTATTTTGGCCGGGGAGCTGTTTTTT. Amino acids: CASSPGTILAGELFF.

This rearrangement joins TRBV5-6 to TRBJ2-1; TRBD1 matches 8 bases. V shed 4 bases and J 3 bases; nucleotides not matched to a gene: 6. This CDR3 region has 15 residues. Germline V lookup: CDR1 SGHDT, CDR2 YYEEEE. The CDR3 reads CASSLGTGDYNEQFF. The DNA of the CDR3 is TGTGCCAGCAGCCTTGGGACAGGCGACTACAATGAGCAGTTCTTC.

CDR3 sequence: CASSGFRGENTEAFF. In nucleotides, the CDR3 is TGCGCCAGCAGCGGGTTCAGGGGAGAGAACACTGAAGCTTTCTTT. The chain couples TRBV4-3 to TRBJ1-1; D is perhaps TRBD1 (6 bases). This CDR3 comprises 15 residues. V was clipped by 5 bases and J by 1 base, with 14 bases between them. CDR1 LGHNA and CDR2 YSLEER come from the germline V gene.

The CDR3 here is CASSYQGEQYF. The CDR3 DNA follows: TGCGCCAGCAGCTATCAGGGGGAGCAGTACTTC. The chain employs TRBV5-1 and TRBJ2-7, with D tentatively TRBD1 (6 bases). V lost 3 bases and J 7 bases, leaving 8 bases between the germline ends. The germline V gene has CDR1 SGHRS and CDR2 YFSETQ. The CDR3 runs to 11 residues.

Written as DNA, the CDR3 is TGCGCCAGCAGCCACAACAGGGGGCCCTACAATGAGCAGTTCTTC. This encodes CASSHNRGPYNEQFF. The rearrangement links TRBV4-3 to TRBJ2-1; 9 positions agree with TRBD1. CDR1 is LGHNA and CDR2 is YSLEER in the germline V gene. The CDR3 covers 15 residues. V shed 3 bases and J 2 bases; nucleotides not matched to a gene: 2.